What follows are 28 T cell receptor beta chains derived from one specimen sequenced in a study of blood T cell repertoires in COVID-19. Assay: immunoSEQ multiplex PCR; the TCRdb copy retains only in-frame clones and omits some. This table has 230,000 or so clones, about 90% appearing once. The sequenced material came from peripheral blood. These receptors originate from a woman aged 60-75 years with COVID-19, enrolled during active disease.

The gene calls are TRBV5-1 and TRBJ2-2; weak D call: TRBD2 (5 bases). Germline assignment: CDR1 SGHRS and CDR2 YFSETQ. V dropped 0 bases and J dropped 5 bases, with 8 bases sitting between them. The CDR3 totals 14 residues. The CDR3 nucleotides read TGCGCCAGCAGCTTGGACGGAGGTACCGGGGAGCTGTTTTTT. Amino acid sequence: CASSLDGGTGELFF.

This chain joins TRBV15 and TRBJ1-5; possible D gene TRBD1, 5 bases. V was shortened by 5 bases and J by 5 bases, with 25 bases between the two germline ends. CDR1 and CDR2 from the germline V gene are LNHNV and YYDKDF (reference sequence). CDR3 length: 18 residues. CDR3 sequence: CATSFEGVGEVWYQPQHF. CDR3 nucleotides: TGTGCCACCAGCTTTGAGGGTGTGGGGGAGGTTTGGTATCAGCCCCAGCATTTT.

This clone has a single count. The chain recombines TRBV5-1 with TRBJ1-1; no clear D. V lost 0 bases to trimming and J lost 3 bases, with 6 bases between them. The CDR3 sequence is 13 residues long. Germline CDR1 reads SGHRS; CDR2 reads YFSETQ. CDR3 residues: CASSLASYTEAFF. The CDR3 bases are TGCGCCAGCAGCTTGGCGAGCTACACTGAAGCTTTCTTT.

This chain connects TRBV18 to TRBJ2-7; 9 bases agree with TRBD2. Germline loops: CDR1 KGHSH, CDR2 LQKENI. The V gene end was trimmed by 0 bases and the J gene end by 5 bases; junction bases not matched to a gene: 8. The CDR3 is 16 amino acids. CDR3 nucleotide sequence: TGTGCCAGCTCACCACCGGGGCGGGGGGGACCTAACGAGCAGTACTTC. Amino acids: CASSPPGRGGPNEQYF.

The CDR3 region has the DNA TGTGCCAGCAGCCTCGGCATCGACTTCCAATCGTCAGATACGCAGTATTTT. Residues: CASSLGIDFQSSDTQYF. The rearrangement uses TRBV7-3 and TRBJ2-3, with D unclear. The V and J ends lost 5 bases and 4 bases respectively, with 22 bases between them. Germline V gene sequence: CDR1 SGHTA, CDR2 FQGTGA. The CDR3 spans 17 residues.

The chain recombines TRBV19 with TRBJ2-5; 10 bases match TRBD2. The CDR3 consists of 15 residues. Germline V gives CDR1 LNHDA, CDR2 SQIVND (reference sequence). V gave up 5 bases and J gave up 2 bases; unmatched junction bases: 5. The CDR3 bases are TGTGCCAGTAGTCAGGGGACTAGCGCGCAAGAGACCCAGTACTTC. Protein: CASSQGTSAQETQYF.

CDR3 loop: CASRTSGGFTDTQYF. DNA of the CDR3: TGTGCCAGCAGGACTAGCGGGGGATTCACAGATACGCAGTATTTT. This sequence joins TRBV6-5 and TRBJ2-3; TRBD2 matches 12 bases. Unmatched junction bases numbered 3, after V lost 6 bases and J lost 2 bases. Germline values: CDR1 MNHEY, CDR2 SVGAGI. The CDR3 runs to 15 residues.

The V and J genes are TRBV18 and TRBJ1-1; TRBD1 matches 8 bases. The ends lost 5 bases at V and 1 base at J; junction bases unmatched: 6. Per the germline V gene, CDR1 is KGHSH and CDR2 is LQKENI. The CDR3 has 15 amino acids. Written as DNA, the CDR3 is TGTGCCAGCTCAACTCAACAGGGGGGGAACACTGAAGCTTTCTTT. Its protein is CASSTQQGGNTEAFF.

This sequence joins TRBV5-4 and TRBJ2-1; D might be TRBD2 (6 bases). The V gene's germline CDR1 is SGHNT and CDR2 YYREEE (reference sequence). The CDR3 length is 15 residues. Trimming took off 4 bases at V and 0 bases at J, with 11 bases between the two ends. The CDR3 DNA reads as TGTGCCAGCAGCCGGGACTCGAGCTCCTACAATGAGCAGTTCTTC. The encoded protein is CASSRDSSSYNEQFF. The full variable domain, with the rest looked up from reference TRBV5-4 and TRBJ2-1, is ETGVTQSPTHLIKTRGQQVTLRCSSQSGHNTVSWYQQALGQGPQFIFQYYREEENGRGNFPPRFSGLQFPNYSSELNVNALELDDSALYLCASSRDSSSYNEQFFGPGTRLTVL.

The chain recombines TRBV2 with TRBJ1-5, with 10 bases matching TRBD1. This CDR3 comprises 13 residues. Germline V gene lookup returns CDR1 SNHLY and CDR2 FYNNEI. After removal of 4 bases from V and 7 bases from J, the junction contained 1 base not matched to a gene. CDR3 amino acids: CASSGTGGQPQHF. The CDR3 DNA sequence: TGTGCCAGCAGTGGGACAGGGGGACAGCCCCAGCATTTT.

The J gene is TRBJ2-1, the V gene TRBV4-3; D might be TRBD2 (7 bases). The CDR3 covers 15 residues. Germline V CDR1 and CDR2: LGHNA, YSLEER. With 0 bases removed from V and 5 bases from J, the gap between germline ends came to 11 bases. The CDR3 is CASSQDVGGHNEQFF. The CDR3 DNA follows: TGCGCCAGCAGCCAAGATGTGGGGGGGCACAATGAGCAGTTCTTC.

J is TRBJ2-5 and V is TRBV12-3 or TRBV12-4; D gene uncertain. This CDR3 contains 11 residues. Trimming left V 4 bases short and J 5 bases short, with 5 bases between. CDR3 nucleotides: TGTGCCAGCAGTTGGCGGGAGACCCAGTACTTC. It is translated as CASSWRETQYF.

The chain combines TRBV19 with TRBJ1-2; 7 bases agree with TRBD1. There are 14 residues in the CDR3. V lost 4 bases to trimming and J lost 2 bases; unmatched junction nucleotides: 4. CDR1 LNHDA and CDR2 SQIVND come from the germline V gene (reference sequence). Here the CDR3 DNA reads TGTGCCAGTAGTACAGAGGGACAGAACTATGGCTACACCTTC. Protein sequence: CASSTEGQNYGYTF.

This clone was found a few times. The chain uses TRBV2 and TRBJ1-3, with TRBD1 matching over 7 bases. The CDR3 has 14 residues. In germline, CDR1 is SNHLY, CDR2 FYNNEI. Unmatched junction bases numbered 2, after V lost 6 bases and J lost 0 bases. The CDR3 nucleotides read TGTGCCAGCAGGAGGGACAGCTCTGGAAACACCATATATTTT. Translating gives CASRRDSSGNTIYF.

This chain uses TRBV4-3 with TRBJ1-2, with 7 bases fitting TRBD1. Germline CDR1 LGHNA, CDR2 YSLEER. The V and J ends lost 1 base and 5 bases, in that order; junction bases with no gene match: 10. The CDR3 consists of 16 residues. In nucleotides, the CDR3 is TGCGCCAGCAGCCAAGGCGTACAGGGGTCAACTTATGGCTACACCTTC. It specifies CASSQGVQGSTYGYTF.

The chain has TRBV6-5 and TRBJ2-4; possibly TRBD1 for D (5 bases). The germline CDR1 and CDR2 sequences are MNHEY and SVGAGI. The CDR3 is 15 amino acids. The V gene lost 6 bases and the J gene lost 8 bases, with 20 bases spanning the gap. Here the CDR3 reads CASSQRGLGHDIQYF. CDR3 sequence (DNA): TGTGCCAGCAGCCAAAGGGGTCTAGGACATGACATTCAGTACTTC.

This chain uses TRBV5-1 with TRBJ2-1; TRBD1 matches at 10 bases. Per germline, CDR1 SGHRS and CDR2 YFSETQ. The J segment lost 6 bases and the V segment lost 6 bases, leaving 12 bases of the junction unmatched. The CDR3 spans 16 residues. This CDR3 reads CASIYNPGQGSNEQFF. The CDR3, as DNA: TGCGCCAGCATTTATAACCCGGGACAGGGGTCCAATGAGCAGTTCTTC. Full variable domain (remainder filled in from reference TRBV5-1 and TRBJ2-1): KAGVTQTPRYLIKTRGQQVTLSCSPISGHRSVSWYQQTPGQGLQFLFEYFSETQRNKGNFPGRFSGRQFSNSRSEMNVSTLELGDSALYLCASIYNPGQGSNEQFFGPGTRLTVL.

This chain joins TRBV5-1 and TRBJ2-1; perhaps TRBD1 as D (5 bases). V was trimmed by 2 bases and J by 5 bases, leaving 14 bases between them. Germline V gene sequence: CDR1 SGHRS, CDR2 YFSETQ. The CDR3 is 15 residues long. CDR3 region: CASSLRQGKDNEQFF. The CDR3 region has the DNA TGCGCCAGCAGCTTACGCCAGGGTAAGGACAATGAGCAGTTCTTC. Drawing the rest from reference TRBV5-1 and TRBJ2-1, the complete variable domain is KAGVTQTPRYLIKTRGQQVTLSCSPISGHRSVSWYQQTPGQGLQFLFEYFSETQRNKGNFPGRFSGRQFSNSRSEMNVSTLELGDSALYLCASSLRQGKDNEQFFGPGTRLTVL.

The genes are TRBV7-9 and TRBJ2-1; D is unclear. Per germline, CDR1 SEHNR and CDR2 FQNEAQ (reference sequence). With 1 base removed from V and 6 bases from J, the gap between germline ends came to 4 bases. The length of the CDR3 is 12 residues. The CDR3 spells CASSLGANEQFF. The CDR3 DNA reads as TGTGCCAGCAGCTTAGGGGCCAATGAGCAGTTCTTC.

The chain has TRBV6-5 and TRBJ1-6; tentative D call: TRBD1 (6 bases). The V gene lost 4 bases and the J gene lost 6 bases, with 13 bases spanning the gap. Germline CDR1 is MNHEY and CDR2 is SVGAGI. The CDR3 loop spans 15 amino acids. For the CDR3, the DNA is TGTGCCAGCAGTTGGACAGAGGCGCTTAATTCACCCCTCCACTTT. It specifies CASSWTEALNSPLHF.

In its sample, this clone was seen once. The DNA of the CDR3 is TGTGCCAGCAGTAGACTAGCCGGCCTCAATGAGCAGTTCTTC. Its protein product is CASSRLAGLNEQFF. The chain carries TRBV6-4 and TRBJ2-1, with 7 bases aligning to TRBD2. V shed 5 bases and J 6 bases; nucleotides not matched to a gene: 7. Germline CDR1 reads MRHNA; CDR2 reads SNTAGT. The CDR3 extends over 14 amino acids.

The chain carries TRBV6-5 and TRBJ1-1, with 7 bases matching TRBD1. The CDR3 runs to 16 residues. CDR1 and CDR2 (germline): MNHEY, SVGAGI. Trimming removed 4 bases from V and 0 bases from J; junction bases left unmatched: 8. CDR3 amino acids: CASSLIQGRVNTEAFF. CDR3 bases: TGTGCCAGCAGTTTGATACAGGGGCGAGTGAACACTGAAGCTTTCTTT.

A few counts support this clone. This sequence joins TRBV5-4 and TRBJ1-1; no definite D call. The CDR3 totals 14 residues. The V end lost 2 bases, the J end lost 4 bases, and 12 bases lay between the germline ends. Per the germline V gene, CDR1 is SGHNT and CDR2 is YYREEE (reference sequence). Here the CDR3 reads CASSLGSWGTEAFF. DNA for the CDR3: TGTGCCAGCAGCTTAGGGAGTTGGGGCACTGAAGCTTTCTTT. The full variable domain, with the rest looked up from reference TRBV5-4 and TRBJ1-1, is ETGVTQSPTHLIKTRGQQVTLRCSSQSGHNTVSWYQQALGQGPQFIFQYYREEENGRGNFPPRFSGLQFPNYSSELNVNALELDDSALYLCASSLGSWGTEAFFGQGTRLTVV.

The rearrangement uses TRBV5-6 and TRBJ1-4; possible D gene TRBD1, 5 bases. The V end was cut by 0 bases, the J end by 12 bases, with 12 bases between. This CDR3 spans 13 amino acids. Germline V gene sequence: CDR1 SGHDT, CDR2 YYEEEE. The CDR3: CASSLAQGVQLFF. The DNA for the CDR3 is TGTGCCAGCAGCTTGGCGCAGGGCGTACAACTGTTTTTT.

The chain recombines TRBV9 with TRBJ1-3; the D gene is possibly TRBD1 (5 bases). Trimming cost V 3 bases and J 0 bases, with 7 bases left between them. Germline CDR1 and CDR2: SGDLS and YYNGEE. This CDR3 comprises 14 residues. As DNA, the CDR3 is TGTGCCAGCAGCGACAGGCCCTCTGGAAACACCATATATTTT. Translated, it gives CASSDRPSGNTIYF.

The genes are TRBV19 and TRBJ1-5; D may be TRBD1 (6 bases). Between the trimmed V and J ends, which lost 5 bases and 5 bases, there was a span of 13 bases. Germline CDR1 and CDR2: LNHDA and SQIVND (reference sequence). This CDR3 spans 14 amino acids. The chain's CDR3 is CASSSQGKDQPQHF. The CDR3 nucleotides read TGTGCCAGTAGTTCCCAGGGGAAGGATCAGCCCCAGCATTTT.

The chain recombines TRBV6-2 or TRBV6-3 with TRBJ2-7; TRBD1 matches 7 bases. Germline CDR1 is MNHEY and CDR2 is SVGEGT. The ends lost 6 bases at V and 7 bases at J; junction bases unmatched: 6. CDR3 length: 12 amino acids. CDR3 residues: CASSRGQVEQYF. CDR3 nucleotides: TGTGCCAGCAGCCGTGGACAGGTAGAGCAGTACTTC.

This rearrangement joins TRBV7-8 to TRBJ1-4; 7 positions match TRBD1. CDR3 size: 18 residues. CDR1 and CDR2 from the germline V gene are SGHVS and FQNEAQ. The J segment lost 0 bases and the V segment lost 5 bases, leaving 12 bases of the junction unmatched. CDR3 residues: CASSTGQLQFATNEKLFF. As DNA, the CDR3 is TGTGCCAGCAGCACGGGACAGTTACAGTTTGCAACTAATGAAAAACTGTTTTTT.